This T cell receptor (beta chain) was identified during a study of Ad26.COV2.S vaccination and SARS-CoV-2 variants. Study-level information: Each vaccinee took Ad26.COV2.S intramuscularly, once or twice 56 days apart. Study conclusions and caveats: Placebo recipients showed lower spike-specific TCR breadth than vaccinees. Measurement of non-spike TCR breadth gave similar results in vaccine and placebo recipients. An underestimation of total T cell responses may have resulted from the TCR breadth and depth analyses.

Note on this clone: The target antigen is unknown.

Data came from immunoSEQ multiplex PCR; TCRdb stores just in-frame clones and leaves some out. The table shows about 680,000 clones, with around 92% occurring only once. The treatment denotes: around 19 received Ad26.COV2.S at low or high dose, single or two shots; about 5 received placebo; per-sample allocation not given. Sampling happened 63 days after the first vaccine or placebo injection. The CDR3 is made up of 13 amino acids. V gave up 5 bases and J gave up 9 bases, with 14 bases separating them. Germline CDR1 SNHLY, CDR2 FYNNEI. Sequencing used peripheral blood, obtained in a trial of Ad26.COV2.S vaccine versus placebo. The clonotype originates from a person between 18 and 65 years old who received the Ad26.COV2.S COVID-19 vaccine or a placebo. The chain is built from TRBV2 and TRBJ2-1; a weak D match, TRBD2 (6 bases). The CDR3 here is CASSLEGRSEQFF. CDR3 DNA: TGTGCCAGCAGTCTGGAGGGCCGCAGTGAGCAGTTCTTC.